This T cell receptor (beta chain) was retrieved from a study of T-cell memory formation after mild COVID-19. TCR alpha and TCR beta cDNA libraries carrying sample barcodes and UMIs came from 5'RACE with constant-segment primers. TCRdb processed the 5' RACE reads anew with MiXCR; each CDR3 protein has one entry. The sample yields about half a million distinct CDR3 sequences, roughly 18% seen once. Points on this clonotype: Its antigen is not known. At one boundary the junction diverges from the germline segment, which might be a read error.

The length of the CDR3 is 13 residues. Findings of the study overall: Whether second-wave clones peaking at day 37 were SARS-CoV-2 specific went unconfirmed. Several responding clones turned up in pre-infection memory, indicating that cross-reactive memory may have taken part. There was a balanced CD4/CD8 profile in clones contracting day 15 to 85, and later expanders leaned CD4+.

This chain links TRBV12-3 or TRBV12-4 with TRBJ1-5, with a tentative D call TRBD1 (5 bases). The specimen sequenced was PBMCs or a T cell subset sorted from them (not recorded which). The sequence came from an adult woman who had mild COVID-19 (a few samples of this study predate the infection). Cell type and time point are not known. The CDR3 is CASRLGENQPQHF. The CDR3 DNA sequence: TGTGCCAGCAGATTAGGGGAAAATCAGCCCCAGCATTTT.